Detailed here is one T cell receptor beta chain. Antigen: not known. The sample is drawn from a study of T cell responses to AZD1222 COVID-19 vaccine. For the study at large: Some second doses came at about 4 weeks and others at about 12 weeks; these were pooled. Whole-study results and caveats: Donors, mostly white British, included more females; clonal diversity was possibly underestimated.

The repertoire was sequenced with immunoSEQ multiplex PCR; TCRdb's copy has only in-frame clones and lacks some. The sample carries some 150,000 clones, over 85% recorded once. The V gene lost 5 bases and the J gene lost 2 bases, with 15 bases spanning the gap. There are 16 residues in the CDR3. Germline V CDR1 and CDR2: WSHSY, SAAADI. The sequence derives from an adult in good health. The chain couples TRBV10-2 to TRBJ2-2; D is undetermined. Source: peripheral blood, taken on day 0 of AZD1222 vaccination. CDR3 nucleotide sequence: TGCGCCAGCAGTCCGAGTCGCAGGTCAAACACCGGGGAGCTGTTTTTT. Residues: CASSPSRRSNTGELFF.